This T cell receptor (beta chain) was profiled in a study of neurological immune-mediated disorders. Findings and limits, study-wide: Phylogenetically, 18 of 34 multiple sclerosis patients' repertoires fell into one related-CDR3 cluster, a possible signature. HTLV-1-associated myelopathy had the most TCR clonal expansion, and multiple sclerosis had the least, less than healthy controls.

The study built unsorted libraries from 2 million PBMCs kept at -80 C. The cDNA came from 5'RACE with 10-nucleotide random UMIs. TCRdb used MiXCR to reprocess the 5' RACE reads, holding one entry per CDR3 protein. The data show tens of thousands of distinct CDR3 sequences, with almost 4% seen just once and 1.3% held by the top ten. V shed 4 bases, J shed 5 bases, and the junction held 14 bases outside the gene matches. CDR1 and CDR2 from the germline V gene are SGDLS and YYNGEE. The CDR3 has 17 residues. This clonotype was picked up many times. Its antigen is not identified. The sample comprised PBMCs. This sequence originates from a man between 25 and 39 years old with multiple sclerosis. J is TRBJ2-7 and V is TRBV9; the match to TRBD1 covers 11 bases. The CDR3, as DNA: TGTGCCAGCAGCCTAAACCACGGGGACAGGGGGAGAAACGAGCAGTACTTC. This translates into CASSLNHGDRGRNEQYF.